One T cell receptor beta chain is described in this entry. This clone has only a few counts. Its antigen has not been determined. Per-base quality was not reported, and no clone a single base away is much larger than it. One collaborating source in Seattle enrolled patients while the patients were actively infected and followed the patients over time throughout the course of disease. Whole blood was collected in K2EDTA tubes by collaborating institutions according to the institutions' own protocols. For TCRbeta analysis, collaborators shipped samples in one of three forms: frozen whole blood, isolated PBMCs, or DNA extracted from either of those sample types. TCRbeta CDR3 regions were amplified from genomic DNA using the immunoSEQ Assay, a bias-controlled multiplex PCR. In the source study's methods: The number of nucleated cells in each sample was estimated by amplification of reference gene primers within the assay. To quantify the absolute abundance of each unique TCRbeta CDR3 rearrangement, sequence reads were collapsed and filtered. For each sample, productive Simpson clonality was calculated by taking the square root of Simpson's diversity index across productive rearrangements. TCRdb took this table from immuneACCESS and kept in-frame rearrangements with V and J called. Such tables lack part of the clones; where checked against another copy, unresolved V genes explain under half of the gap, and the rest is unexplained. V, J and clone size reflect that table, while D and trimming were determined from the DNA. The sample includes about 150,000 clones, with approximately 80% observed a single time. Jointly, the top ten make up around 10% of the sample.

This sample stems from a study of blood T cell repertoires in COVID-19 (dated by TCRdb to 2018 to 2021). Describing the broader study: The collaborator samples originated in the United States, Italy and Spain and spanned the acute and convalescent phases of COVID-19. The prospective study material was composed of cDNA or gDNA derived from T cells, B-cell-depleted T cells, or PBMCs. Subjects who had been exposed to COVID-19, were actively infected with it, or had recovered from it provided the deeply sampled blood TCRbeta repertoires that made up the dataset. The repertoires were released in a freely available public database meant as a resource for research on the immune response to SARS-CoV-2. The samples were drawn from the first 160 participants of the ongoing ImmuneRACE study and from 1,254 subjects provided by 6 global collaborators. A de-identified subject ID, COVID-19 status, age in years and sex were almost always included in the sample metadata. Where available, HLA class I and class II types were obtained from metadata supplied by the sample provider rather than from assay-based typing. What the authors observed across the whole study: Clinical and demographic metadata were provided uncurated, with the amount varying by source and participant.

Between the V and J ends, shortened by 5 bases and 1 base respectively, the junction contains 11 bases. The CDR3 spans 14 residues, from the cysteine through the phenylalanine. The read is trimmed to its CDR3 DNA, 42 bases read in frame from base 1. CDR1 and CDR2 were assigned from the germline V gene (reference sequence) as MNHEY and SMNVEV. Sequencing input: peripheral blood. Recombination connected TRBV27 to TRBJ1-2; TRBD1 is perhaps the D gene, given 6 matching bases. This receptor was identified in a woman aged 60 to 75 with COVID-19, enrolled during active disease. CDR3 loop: CASSVQGINYGYTF. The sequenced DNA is TGTGCCAGCAGTGTACAGGGAATTAACTATGGCTACACCTTC.